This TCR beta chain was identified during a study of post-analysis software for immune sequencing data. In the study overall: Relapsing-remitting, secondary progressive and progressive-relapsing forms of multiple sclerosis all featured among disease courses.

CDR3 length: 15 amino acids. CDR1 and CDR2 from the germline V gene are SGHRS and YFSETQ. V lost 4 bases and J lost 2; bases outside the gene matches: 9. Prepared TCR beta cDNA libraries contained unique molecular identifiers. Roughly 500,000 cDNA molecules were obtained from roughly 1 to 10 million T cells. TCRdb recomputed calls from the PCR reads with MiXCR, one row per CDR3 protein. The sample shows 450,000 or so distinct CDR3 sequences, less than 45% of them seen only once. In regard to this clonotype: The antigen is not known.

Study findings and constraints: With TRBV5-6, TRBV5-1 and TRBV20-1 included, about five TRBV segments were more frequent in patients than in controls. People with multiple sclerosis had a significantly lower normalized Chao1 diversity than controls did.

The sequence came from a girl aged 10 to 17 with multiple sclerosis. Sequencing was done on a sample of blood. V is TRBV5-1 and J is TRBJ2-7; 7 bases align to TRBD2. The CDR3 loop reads CASSLKRDRAYEQYF. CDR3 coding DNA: TGCGCCAGCAGCCTGAAGCGGGACCGCGCCTACGAGCAGTACTTC.